This T cell receptor beta chain was recovered during a study of early T cells in non-severe SARS-CoV-2 infection. Study as a whole: Sequencing was performed on bulk RNA from unsorted whole blood, leaving chains unpaired. Study-level points and caveats: Reliance on VDJdb matching favored anti-spike CD8 responses; private and CD4 specificities were missed.

Germline V gene sequence: CDR1 MNHNY, CDR2 SVGAGI (reference sequence). This CDR3 spans 19 amino acids. The V end was cut by 0 bases, the J end by 0 bases, with 20 bases between. On this clonotype: The target antigen is unknown.

Individual cDNA molecules each received unique molecular identifiers attached to them. TCRdb reanalysed the 5' RACE reads using MiXCR and keeps one entry per CDR3 protein. The sample records nearly 110,000 distinct CDR3 sequences, over 8.5% being singletons. The chain employs TRBV6-6 and TRBJ1-1; the D gene is possibly TRBD1 (5 bases). The receptor comes from an adult who was a healthcare worker with PCR-confirmed SARS-CoV-2 infection or an uninfected control (not recorded which). Sequenced sample: whole blood. The CDR3 sequence is CASSYSIWGRGILNTEAFF. The CDR3 DNA reads as TGTGCCAGCAGTTACTCGATTTGGGGAAGGGGAATCTTGAACACTGAAGCTTTCTTT.